This passage covers 25 T cell receptor beta chains from one sample sequenced in a study of regulatory T cells in long-lasting Graves disease. Stated time point: persistent/refractory GD, antithyroid drugs over 5 years with positive TRAb. Following extraction of RNA from PBMCs, that RNA was used to make the TCR library. Researchers made TCR beta libraries by using iRepertoire HTBI primers and running Arm-PCR on CDR3 regions. TCRdb itself ran the multiplex PCR reads through MiXCR, one entry per CDR3 protein. The table includes hundreds of thousands of distinct CDR3 sequences, 25% to 35% detected once. Sequenced here: peripheral blood mononuclear cells (PBMCs), sampled when the disease was refractory, from a patient treated with antithyroid drugs. The receptors were gathered from a female donor with Graves disease.

On this clonotype itself: Its ends do not fully match the called genes, so a read error is possible. J is TRBJ1-5 and V is TRBV15, with a weak D call TRBD1 (6 bases). CDR3 size: 16 residues. The germline gives CDR1 LNHNV, CDR2 YYDKDF (reference sequence). The CDR3 loop reads CVTSTKTGRSNQPQHF. The CDR3 coding sequence is TGTGTCACCAGCACAAAGACAGGACGTAGCAATCAGCCCCAGCATTTT.

V and J are TRBV7-3 and TRBJ2-3; 7 bases are a match to TRBD1. Germline V gives CDR1 SGHTA, CDR2 FQGTGA. The CDR3 totals 14 residues. After removal of 2 bases from V and 1 base from J, the junction contained 0 bases not matched to a gene. CDR3 nucleotide sequence: TGTGCCAGCAGCTTAGGACAGGGCACAGATACGCAGTATTTT. This gives the protein CASSLGQGTDTQYF.

This clonotype has only a few counts. The genes are TRBV15 and TRBJ1-1; D is unresolved. This CDR3 spans 14 amino acids. V was shortened by 0 bases and J by 3 bases, with 8 bases between the two germline ends. CDR1 is LNHNV and CDR2 is YYDKDF in the germline V gene (reference sequence). In DNA, the CDR3 is TGTGCCACCAGCAGAGACAGTAGGGACACTGAAGCTTTCTTT. It is translated as CATSRDSRDTEAFF.

The gene calls are TRBV19 and TRBJ2-2; 11 bases agree with TRBD2. Germline CDR1 is LNHDA and CDR2 is SQIVND (reference sequence). This CDR3 is built from 16 residues. J lost 7 bases, V lost 1 base, and 5 bases had no gene match. CDR3 loop: CASSIVLAGVIGELFF. The CDR3 DNA sequence: TGTGCCAGTAGTATAGTACTAGCGGGAGTGATCGGGGAGCTGTTTTTT.

Notes on this clonotype: The junction departs from the called germline gene at one end, perhaps through a read error. This chain uses TRBV10-3 with TRBJ2-7; the D is unclear. The CDR3 totals 12 residues. Germline CDR1 reads ENHRY; CDR2 reads SYGVKD. CDR3 coding DNA: TGTGCCCTCAGTCTTAACACCTACGAGCAGTACTTC. Translated, it gives CALSLNTYEQYF.

This clonotype was seen more than once but under ten times. The chain employs TRBV10-3 and TRBJ1-1; tentatively, D is TRBD1 (5 bases). Germline V lookup: CDR1 ENHRY, CDR2 SYGVKD. The CDR3 is 12 amino acids. The ends were cut back, 2 bases at V and 6 bases at J, with 7 bases in the middle. Here the CDR3 DNA reads TGTGCCATCAGTGAGGGGGACCCTGAAGCTTTCTTT. As protein: CAISEGDPEAFF.

The chain has TRBV6-1 and TRBJ1-1, with no clear D. Germline V gives CDR1 MNHNS, CDR2 SASEGT. Between the trimmed V and J ends, which lost 6 bases and 1 base, there was a span of 12 bases. This CDR3 comprises 14 residues. The CDR3 sequence: CASRNRVENTEAFF. CDR3 coding DNA: TGTGCCAGCAGAAACCGGGTGGAGAACACTGAAGCTTTCTTT.

The J gene is TRBJ1-5, the V gene TRBV20-1; D perhaps matches TRBD1 (5 bases). This CDR3 has 19 residues. The germline V gene encodes CDR1 DFQATT and CDR2 SNEGSKA (reference sequence). Trimming left V 0 bases short and J 0 bases short, with 21 bases between. In DNA, the CDR3 is TGCAGTGCTAGAGATCCCCGGGGGGGTCGGACATATAGCAATCAGCCCCAGCATTTT. It is translated as CSARDPRGGRTYSNQPQHF.

The V and J genes are TRBV24-1 and TRBJ2-3; D assignment may be TRBD1 or TRBD2 (5 bases each). Germline CDR1 is KGHDR and CDR2 is SFDVKD. Deletions cut 3 bases from V and 4 bases from J, with 25 bases between. This CDR3 region has 19 residues. This CDR3 reads CATSDPPALFRGQADTQYF. CDR3 in DNA: TGTGCCACCAGTGATCCCCCCGCGTTATTCCGGGGCCAGGCAGATACGCAGTATTTT.

In this sample, this clonotype turned up a few times. The rearrangement joins TRBV28 to TRBJ2-7; tentatively, D is TRBD1 (7 bases). Germline lookup yields CDR1 MDHEN and CDR2 SYDVKM. Trimming took off 10 bases at V and 0 bases at J, with 19 bases between the two ends. The CDR3 has 15 residues. In nucleotides, the CDR3 is TGTGCCACCGCCCGTGGAGGGGGCTTCTCCTACGAGCAGTACTTC. Amino acids: CATARGGGFSYEQYF.

V usage is TRBV30 and J usage is TRBJ1-2; D perhaps matches TRBD1 (6 bases). Deletions cut 3 bases from V and 5 bases from J, with 13 bases between. The germline CDR1 and CDR2 sequences are GTSNPN and SVGIG (reference sequence). The CDR3 length is 13 residues. The CDR3 sequence: CAWSPPGAYGYTF. In DNA, the CDR3 is TGTGCCTGGAGCCCCCCGGGGGCGTATGGCTACACCTTC.

The chain couples TRBV7-3 to TRBJ2-7; D possibly corresponds to TRBD1 (6 bases). The CDR3 is 17 residues long. The V end lost 4 bases, the J end lost 0 bases, and 19 bases lay between the germline ends. The germline CDR1 and CDR2 sequences are SGHTA and FQGTGA. CDR3 DNA: TGTGCCAGCAGCTCCATCCTTACAGGGACGATCTCCTACGAGCAGTACTTC. This encodes CASSSILTGTISYEQYF.

This clonotype was counted a few times. The chain is built from TRBV6-2 or TRBV6-3 and TRBJ2-5, with D unclear. The J call may be wrong; the DNA end is better matched by TRBJ2-1. From germline, CDR1 is MNHEY and CDR2 SVGEGT. This CDR3 spans 13 amino acids. The DNA of the CDR3 is TGTGCCAGCAGTTACTCGTCCTACAATGAGCAGTTCTTC. It translates to CASSYSSYNEQFF.

This chain links TRBV12-3 or TRBV12-4 with TRBJ2-3; D possibly corresponds to TRBD2 (6 bases). The CDR3 is 16 amino acids. Trimming shortened V by 5 bases and J by 2 bases, and 17 bases separated the two germline ends. The CDR3 DNA follows: TGTGCCAGCAGTGCCTGGACTACGACCCTCACAGATACGCAGTATTTT. Translation: CASSAWTTTLTDTQYF.

This clonotype has more than one count but fewer than ten. The chain is built from TRBV6-1 and TRBJ2-7; 9 positions agree with TRBD1. The CDR3 sequence is 13 residues long. Germline V gene lookup returns CDR1 MNHNS and CDR2 SASEGT. J lost 3 bases, V lost 9 bases, and 6 bases had no gene match. The CDR3 region has the DNA TGTGCCAGTCTCGGGACAGGGTTCTACGAGCAGTACTTC. It encodes CASLGTGFYEQYF.

This chain connects TRBV7-9 to TRBJ1-1, with 7 nucleotides matching TRBD1. The CDR3 totals 14 residues. Germline CDR1 SEHNR, CDR2 FQNEAQ (reference sequence). J gave up 5 bases and V 5 bases, and 8 bases lay outside the gene matches. CDR3 loop: CASSPIQGGTEAFF. CDR3 nucleotides: TGTGCCAGCAGCCCGATCCAGGGGGGGACTGAAGCTTTCTTT.

In this sample, this clonotype turned up a few times. The chain employs TRBV29-1 and TRBJ2-5; 14 nucleotides align to TRBD2. This CDR3 is 14 amino acids long. V gave up 6 bases and J gave up 5 bases; unmatched junction bases: 5. Germline CDR1 is SQVTM and CDR2 is ANQGSEA. CDR3 bases: TGCAGCGTGGGACTAGCGGGAGTTCTTGAGACCCAGTACTTC. Encoded protein: CSVGLAGVLETQYF.

This clonotype came up a few times. The CDR3 reads CASSLRGDPNTEAFF. In DNA form, the CDR3 reads TGTGCCAGCAGCTTAAGGGGGGATCCGAACACTGAAGCTTTCTTT. V usage is TRBV7-3 and J usage is TRBJ1-1, with D perhaps matching TRBD1 (5 bases). Trimming removed 1 base from V and 1 base from J, with 10 bases in between. This CDR3 has 15 residues. Germline-derived CDR1 and CDR2 are SGHTA and FQGTGA.

The chain uses TRBV3-1 and TRBJ2-7; 9 bases fit TRBD2. V was pared by 1 base and J by 0 bases, with 4 bases of the junction left unmatched. Per germline, CDR1 LGHDT and CDR2 YNNKEL (reference sequence). This CDR3 is 16 amino acids long. CDR3: CASSQGVSGSSYEQYF. CDR3 sequence (DNA): TGTGCCAGCAGCCAAGGGGTTAGCGGGAGCTCCTACGAGCAGTACTTC.

The V call is TRBV19, the J call TRBJ1-1; D remains ambiguous. V lost 3 bases and J lost 4, with 12 bases in between. The CDR3 sequence is 14 residues long. CDR1 is LNHDA, CDR2 SQIVND, per germline (reference sequence). The chain's CDR3 is CASSIGREGTEAFF. CDR3 DNA sequence: TGTGCCAGTAGTATCGGTAGGGAGGGCACTGAAGCTTTCTTT.

The V and J genes are TRBV5-6 and TRBJ1-1; TRBD1 might be the D (5 bases). CDR1 and CDR2 (germline): SGHDT, YYEEEE. The CDR3 is made up of 14 amino acids. The V and J ends lost 4 bases and 2 bases respectively, with 12 bases between them. In DNA form, the CDR3 reads TGTGCCAGCAGCCGCGCCGACAGAAACACTGAAGCTTTCTTT. Its translation is CASSRADRNTEAFF.

The CDR3 DNA sequence: TGTGCCATCAGTGAGCTCCGGACACCTTACGAGCAGTACTTC. Protein: CAISELRTPYEQYF. The V and J genes are TRBV10-3 and TRBJ2-7; TRBD1 is a possible D gene (5 bases). Germline V gene lookup returns CDR1 ENHRY and CDR2 SYGVKD. The CDR3 is 14 residues long. V was trimmed by 2 bases and J by 4 bases, leaving 12 bases between them.

The sample holds a few counts of this clonotype. This chain's CDR3 is CASSKDSDTEAFF. The CDR3, as DNA: TGTGCCAGCAGCAAGGACAGTGACACTGAAGCTTTCTTT. J is TRBJ1-1 and V is TRBV7-3; a possible D gene is TRBD1 (6 bases). The ends were cut back, 5 bases at V and 3 bases at J, with 10 bases in the middle. The CDR3 totals 13 residues. Germline CDR1 SGHTA, CDR2 FQGTGA.

The V gene is TRBV4-1, the J gene TRBJ1-4, with 9 nucleotides matching TRBD1. Germline values: CDR1 MGHRA, CDR2 YSYEKL. The CDR3 runs to 18 residues. Germline trimming cut 3 bases from V and 4 bases from J; bases unmatched to any gene: 12. CDR3 in DNA: TGCGCCAGCAGCCAGCTCCCCACCGTGGGACAGGGTAATGAAAAACTGTTTTTT. Residues: CASSQLPTVGQGNEKLFF.

This clonotype occurred a few times. This chain joins TRBV6-5 and TRBJ1-1, with D perhaps TRBD1 (6 bases). Germline CDR1 and CDR2: MNHEY and SVGAGI. This CDR3 has 13 amino acids. The V end was cut by 2 bases, the J end by 6 bases, with 10 bases between. As DNA, the CDR3 is TGTGCCAGCAGTTACGGGACATCCGCTGAAGCTTTCTTT. It yields the protein CASSYGTSAEAFF.